Shown below are 8 T cell receptor beta chains from a single sample sequenced in a study of blood T cell repertoires in COVID-19. Method: immunoSEQ multiplex PCR; TCRdb's copy keeps in-frame clones and lacks some. Of more than 250,000 clones in the sample, over 80% were seen once. The sequencing input was peripheral blood. The receptors were sampled from a man aged 55 to 70 who had recovered from COVID-19.

This clone occurred once. The chain uses TRBV19 and TRBJ1-5; D perhaps matches TRBD1 (6 bases). Germline V CDR1 and CDR2: LNHDA, SQIVND (reference sequence). CDR3 length: 14 amino acids. With 4 bases removed from V and 5 bases from J, the gap between germline ends came to 12 bases. This CDR3 reads CASSRGGVYQPQHF. The CDR3 nucleotides read TGTGCCAGTAGTAGAGGGGGTGTGTATCAGCCCCAGCATTTT.

The V call is TRBV19, the J call TRBJ2-7; D uncertain. Trimming stripped 5 bases from V and 2 bases from J, with 4 bases between. This CDR3 has 11 residues. Per germline, CDR1 LNHDA and CDR2 SQIVND (reference sequence). CDR3 residues: CASSQAYEQYF. CDR3 DNA sequence: TGTGCCAGTAGTCAGGCCTACGAGCAGTACTTC.

The CDR3 bases are TGTGCCAGCAGCCAATCACTCCCCCCCGACTCCAACTATGGCTACACCTTC. It encodes CASSQSLPPDSNYGYTF. This rearrangement joins TRBV3-1 (or the pseudogene TRBV3-2) to TRBJ1-2; D remains ambiguous. The CDR3 is 17 amino acids. Germline CDR1 and CDR2: LGHDT and YNNKEL (reference sequence). V was cut by 2 bases and J by 2 bases, with 18 bases left in between.

The rearrangement links TRBV7-9 to TRBJ2-7; D not resolved. The length of the CDR3 is 16 residues. The V gene lost 1 base and the J gene lost 0 bases, with 13 bases spanning the gap. Germline lookup yields CDR1 SEHNR and CDR2 FQNEAQ (reference sequence). CDR3 DNA sequence: TGTGCCAGCAGCTTAGTCCCAGCGATGCGCTCCTACGAGCAGTACTTC. This gives the protein CASSLVPAMRSYEQYF.

The J gene is TRBJ1-5, the V gene TRBV5-1, with unresolved D. CDR1 is SGHRS, CDR2 YFSETQ, per germline. The CDR3 sequence is 14 residues long. V shed 1 base and J shed 6 bases, with 11 bases lying between them. CDR3 nucleotides: TGCGCCAGCAGCTTGCGGGAAGGGTCTCAGCCCCAGCATTTT. It translates to CASSLREGSQPQHF.

CDR3 coding DNA: TGTGCCAGTAGTAGTAGGGGGTGGGCCGACAGGGGTGAAGCTTTCTTT. The encoded protein is CASSSRGWADRGEAFF. The rearrangement joins TRBV19 to TRBJ1-1; 8 nucleotides match TRBD1. The V gene's germline CDR1 is LNHDA and CDR2 SQIVND (reference sequence). This CDR3 comprises 16 residues. V shed 4 bases, J shed 7 bases, and the junction held 14 bases outside the gene matches.

V and J are TRBV28 and TRBJ1-2, with 7 bases aligning to TRBD1. The germline V gene encodes CDR1 MDHEN and CDR2 SYDVKM. J lost 0 bases, V lost 6 bases, and 25 bases had no gene match. CDR3 size: 21 residues. The CDR3 here is CASSPRYFRGAIMTTNYGYTF. In DNA, the CDR3 is TGTGCCAGCAGCCCTCGTTATTTCAGGGGGGCTATCATGACTACTAACTATGGCTACACCTTC.

The rearrangement uses TRBV12-3 or TRBV12-4 and TRBJ1-1, with a weak D call TRBD1 (5 bases). Trimming took 4 bases from V and 5 from J, leaving 11 bases between them. The CDR3 totals 13 residues. This CDR3 reads CASSSYRKTEAFF. CDR3 sequence (DNA): TGTGCCAGCAGTTCATACAGGAAAACTGAAGCTTTCTTT.